Presented here are 31 T cell receptor beta chains from one specimen sequenced in a study of blood T cells in healthy people across ages. A second about 6 to 12 cycle PCR used barcoded and J-beta primers. TCRdb used MiXCR to reprocess the 5' RACE reads, holding one entry per CDR3 protein. The data show about 1.6 million distinct CDR3 sequences, about 35% seen once. Sequencing was carried out using blood. Receptors were obtained from a woman aged 25 to 39 in good health.

This clonotype has at least ten counts. V usage is TRBV29-1 and J usage is TRBJ2-5; D is unclear. Germline V gene sequence: CDR1 SQVTM, CDR2 ANQGSEA. This CDR3 spans 11 amino acids. Trimming took 5 bases from V and 4 from J, leaving 8 bases between them. CDR3 sequence: CSVTKAETQYF. The CDR3 DNA sequence: TGCAGCGTTACGAAGGCAGAGACCCAGTACTTC.

This clonotype has only a few counts. The J gene is TRBJ1-1, the V gene TRBV6-1; D gene uncertain. Looked up from germline, CDR1 is MNHNS and CDR2 is SASEGT. Trimming pared 2 bases from V and 6 bases from J, leaving 10 bases between. This CDR3 region has 13 residues. CDR3 loop: CASSERADAEAFF. For the CDR3, the DNA is TGTGCCAGCAGTGAACGGGCAGACGCTGAAGCTTTCTTT.

The gene calls are TRBV6-6 and TRBJ2-7, with 7 bases aligning to TRBD2. The CDR3 is 16 amino acids. Germline CDR1 reads MNHNY; CDR2 reads SVGAGI (reference sequence). The V segment lost 1 base and the J segment 0 bases; nucleotides outside the gene matches: 6. Here the CDR3 reads CASSYFSGGNSYEQYF. DNA of the CDR3: TGTGCCAGCAGTTACTTTTCCGGGGGGAACTCCTACGAGCAGTACTTC.

This clonotype was found a few times. The chain uses TRBV10-3 and TRBJ2-7, with 8 bases fitting TRBD2. Losses at the gene ends were 4 bases for V and 2 bases for J; bases not matched to a gene: 4. CDR3 length equals 14 residues. CDR1 is ENHRY, CDR2 SYGVKD, per germline. The CDR3 here is CAISVSGSTYEQYF. As DNA, the CDR3 is TGTGCCATCAGTGTGAGCGGGAGTACCTACGAGCAGTACTTC.

Only a few counts were recorded for this clonotype. The V gene is TRBV20-1, the J gene TRBJ1-2; D call uncertain. V was trimmed by 1 base and J by 2 bases, leaving 11 bases between them. CDR3 size: 14 residues. Per the germline V gene, CDR1 is DFQATT and CDR2 is SNEGSKA (reference sequence). CDR3 loop: CSARAVATNYGYTF. The CDR3 nucleotides are TGCAGTGCTAGAGCGGTTGCAACGAACTATGGCTACACCTTC.

The rearrangement uses TRBV30 and TRBJ1-3; D is ambiguous. This CDR3 has 15 residues. V shed 3 bases and J shed 4 bases, with 16 bases lying between them. Looked up from germline, CDR1 is GTSNPN and CDR2 is SVGIG (reference sequence). CDR3 bases: TGTGCCTGGAGCGAACCTCCGGGATACGGAAACACCATATATTTT. Amino acids: CAWSEPPGYGNTIYF. Combining the CDR3 with reference TRBV30 and TRBJ1-3 gives the whole variable domain SQTIHQWPATLVQPVGSPLSLECTVEGTSNPNLYWYRQAAGRGLQLLFYSVGIGQISSEVPQNLSASRPQDRQFILSSKKLLLSDSGFYLCAWSEPPGYGNTIYFGEGSWLTVV.

V is TRBV20-1 and J is TRBJ2-4; TRBD1 is a possible D gene (5 bases). Matching the DNA end better, TRBJ2-7 makes the J call doubtful. The length of the CDR3 is 13 residues. Germline CDR1 is DFQATT and CDR2 is SNEGSKA (reference sequence). CDR3 sequence reads: CSARTVTSYEQYF. For the CDR3, the DNA is TGCAGTGCTAGGACAGTCACCTCCTACGAGCAGTACTTC.

The gene calls are TRBV20-1 and TRBJ2-1, with 11 nucleotides matching TRBD2. The DNA matches TRBJ2-7 better at its end, which makes the J call doubtful. This CDR3 is built from 14 residues. Germline V CDR1 and CDR2: DFQATT, SNEGSKA (reference sequence). In DNA, the CDR3 is TGCAGTGCGTTGGGACTAGCGGCGTACAATGAGCAGTACTTC. This encodes CSALGLAAYNEQYF.

This chain links TRBV20-1 with TRBJ1-5; D is unresolved. Trimming removed 0 bases at V and 7 bases at J, with 7 bases between. The CDR3 has 12 amino acids. The germline gives CDR1 DFQATT, CDR2 SNEGSKA (reference sequence). The CDR3 loop reads CSAREGAQPQHF. The CDR3 nucleotides read TGCAGTGCTAGAGAGGGTGCCCAGCCCCAGCATTTT.

The rearrangement joins TRBV10-3 to TRBJ1-1; 7 nucleotides match TRBD1. From germline, CDR1 is ENHRY and CDR2 SYGVKD. This CDR3 contains 13 residues. V lost 8 bases and J lost 0; bases outside the gene matches: 3. CDR3 coding DNA: TGTGCCATCCGGGGACAGATGAACACTGAAGCTTTCTTT. As protein: CAIRGQMNTEAFF.

This clonotype was observed many times. The gene calls are TRBV5-1 and TRBJ2-1, with a tentative D call TRBD1 (6 bases). CDR1 SGHRS and CDR2 YFSETQ come from the germline V gene. The germline V and J ends were trimmed by 2 bases and 9 bases, with 9 bases remaining between them. The CDR3 consists of 12 residues. The CDR3 DNA follows: TGCGCCAGCAGCTTAACACAGGGTGAGCAGTTCTTC. Translating it yields CASSLTQGEQFF.

This clonotype has only a few counts. V is TRBV20-1 and J is TRBJ2-3; D is possibly TRBD2 (6 bases). The CDR3 has 15 amino acids. Trimming cost V 0 bases and J 2 bases, with 12 bases left between them. From germline, CDR1 is DFQATT and CDR2 SNEGSKA (reference sequence). CDR3 nucleotide sequence: TGCAGTGCTAGAGATCAAGGGGACTTCACAGATACGCAGTATTTT. Translated: CSARDQGDFTDTQYF.

This clonotype turned up a few times. This chain connects TRBV10-3 to TRBJ2-7; D call uncertain. The length of the CDR3 is 14 residues. V was trimmed by 6 bases and J by 3 bases, leaving 15 bases between them. CDR1 and CDR2 from the germline V gene are ENHRY and SYGVKD. CDR3 bases: TGTGCCATCAGCGCTCCGGACGGGCGCTACGAGCAGTACTTC. This codes for CAISAPDGRYEQYF.

The sample holds a few counts of this clonotype. The DNA for the CDR3 is TGCGCCAGCAGCTCCACAGGGGGAAGGACCTACGAGCAGTACTTC. Translating gives CASSSTGGRTYEQYF. The rearrangement joins TRBV5-1 to TRBJ2-7; TRBD1 matches 8 bases. V lost 3 bases to trimming and J lost 2 bases; unmatched junction nucleotides: 7. Germline V gene lookup returns CDR1 SGHRS and CDR2 YFSETQ. The CDR3 extends over 15 amino acids.

The V gene is TRBV30, the J gene TRBJ2-7, with D tentatively TRBD1 (7 bases). Germline V lookup: CDR1 GTSNPN, CDR2 SVGIG (reference sequence). CDR3 size: 13 residues. The V and J ends lost 3 bases and 4 bases respectively, with 13 bases between them. In DNA form, the CDR3 reads TGTGCCTGGAGGGCAGGGGGAGGATACGAGCAGTACTTC. Translated, it gives CAWRAGGGYEQYF.

CDR3 sequence (DNA): TGTGCCAGCTCACAGAGCCGGGCCCTACGCACAGATACGCAGTATTTT. As protein: CASSQSRALRTDTQYF. The rearrangement uses TRBV18 and TRBJ2-3; D gene uncertain. V was pared by 4 bases and J by 1 base, with 15 bases between. The CDR3 sequence is 16 residues long. Germline V CDR1 and CDR2: KGHSH, LQKENI.

This clonotype showed up just a few times. The rearrangement joins TRBV20-1 to TRBJ2-2; D gene uncertain. The V end lost 5 bases, the J end lost 1 base, and 11 bases lay between the germline ends. This CDR3 is built from 14 residues. CDR1 and CDR2 (germline): DFQATT, SNEGSKA (reference sequence). CDR3 sequence: CSAPGGWNTGELFF. CDR3 in DNA: TGCAGTGCTCCTGGTGGCTGGAACACCGGGGAGCTGTTTTTT.

The chain has TRBV10-1 and TRBJ2-1; 12 nucleotides line up with TRBD2. V lost 6 bases, J lost 6 bases, and 9 bases stayed unmatched. The V gene's germline CDR1 is WNHNN and CDR2 SYGVQD (reference sequence). This CDR3 contains 16 residues. CDR3 loop: CASSPTSGGRSNEQFF. CDR3 bases: TGCGCCAGCAGCCCGACTAGCGGGGGCAGGAGCAATGAGCAGTTCTTC.

The V gene is TRBV27, the J gene TRBJ1-2; 8 bases match TRBD1. V lost 4 bases, J lost 6 bases, and 13 bases stayed unmatched. There are 16 residues in the CDR3. The germline V gene has CDR1 MNHEY and CDR2 SMNVEV (reference sequence). The CDR3 bases are TGTGCCAGCAGTTCCCCCCGACAGGGGATTTACCATGGCTACACCTTC. Protein product: CASSSPRQGIYHGYTF.

This clonotype was detected a few times. This chain joins TRBV27 and TRBJ2-1; 8 nucleotides match TRBD1. The CDR3 has 16 amino acids. V lost 0 bases, J lost 8 bases, and 9 bases stayed unmatched. Germline CDR1 MNHEY, CDR2 SMNVEV (reference sequence). This CDR3 is CASSLSAGGNGDEQFF. As DNA, the CDR3 is TGTGCCAGCAGTTTATCGGCAGGGGGCAACGGGGATGAGCAGTTCTTC.

This clonotype was detected only a few times. The chain employs TRBV7-2 and TRBJ2-3, with D possibly being TRBD2 (6 bases). Trimming shortened V by 4 bases and J by 5 bases, and 19 bases separated the two germline ends. Looked up from germline, CDR1 is SGHTA and CDR2 is FQGNSA. The CDR3 has 16 amino acids. As DNA, the CDR3 is TGTGCCAGCAGCTACCCGGGTCTCCCGACTAGAGATACGCAGTATTTT. Its protein product is CASSYPGLPTRDTQYF. Complete variable domain (other parts from reference TRBV7-2 and TRBJ2-3): GAGVSQSPSNKVTEKGKDVELRCDPISGHTALYWYRQSLGQGLEFLIYFQGNSAPDKSGLPSDRFSAERTGGSVSTLTIQRTQQEDSAVYLCASSYPGLPTRDTQYFGPGTRLTVL.

The chain links TRBV9 to TRBJ1-2; D ambiguous. Germline CDR1 and CDR2: SGDLS and YYNGEE. V was trimmed by 3 bases and J by 2 bases, leaving 17 bases between them. CDR3 length: 16 amino acids. CDR3 in DNA: TGTGCCAGCAGCGGACCTAGGACGGCAGCGAACTATGGCTACACCTTC. It codes for CASSGPRTAANYGYTF. Full variable domain (outside the CDR3, taken from reference TRBV9 and TRBJ1-2): DSGVTQTPKHLITATGQRVTLRCSPRSGDLSVYWYQQSLDQGLQFLIQYYNGEERAKGNILERFSAQQFPDLHSELNLSSLELGDSALYFCASSGPRTAANYGYTFGSGTRLTVV.

The gene calls are TRBV25-1 and TRBJ1-4; D unresolved. Germline V gene lookup returns CDR1 MGHDK and CDR2 SYGVNS. With 2 bases removed from V and 2 bases from J, the gap between germline ends came to 3 bases. There are 13 residues in the CDR3. In DNA form, the CDR3 reads TGTGCCAGCAGTGAACAGACTAATGAAAAACTGTTTTTT. This encodes CASSEQTNEKLFF.

In this sample, this clonotype turned up many times. The chain links TRBV29-1 to TRBJ2-7; D is ambiguous. Trimming left V 0 bases short and J 3 bases short, with 15 bases between. The V gene's germline CDR1 is SQVTM and CDR2 ANQGSEA. CDR3 size: 15 residues. CDR3 sequence (DNA): TGCAGCGTTGAAGATCGGACCGGTGGGGACTACGAGCAGTACTTC. Amino acids: CSVEDRTGGDYEQYF.

The gene calls are TRBV4-1 and TRBJ1-3; perhaps TRBD1 as D (5 bases). V was pared by 1 base and J by 2 bases, with 12 bases between. The CDR3 has 16 residues. From germline, CDR1 is MGHRA and CDR2 YSYEKL. This chain's CDR3 is CASSQVGAGTGNTIYF. Written as DNA, the CDR3 is TGCGCCAGCAGCCAAGTTGGGGCAGGCACTGGAAACACCATATATTTT.

The chain couples TRBV28 to TRBJ1-5, with D hard to call. Germline V gene lookup returns CDR1 MDHEN and CDR2 SYDVKM. V shed 8 bases and J shed 0 bases, with 11 bases lying between them. The CDR3 spans 14 residues. The CDR3 is CASLTVYSNQPQHF. The CDR3 bases are TGTGCCAGCCTTACAGTCTATAGCAATCAGCCCCAGCATTTT. Combining the CDR3 with reference TRBV28 and TRBJ1-5 gives the whole variable domain DVKVTQSSRYLVKRTGEKVFLECVQDMDHENMFWYRQDPGLGLRLIYFSYDVKMKEKGDIPEGYSVSREKKERFSLILESASTNQTSMYLCASLTVYSNQPQHFGDGTRLSIL.

This clonotype showed up just a few times. The chain uses TRBV15 and TRBJ2-1, with 7 positions matching TRBD1. The V gene end was trimmed by 0 bases and the J gene end by 3 bases; junction bases not matched to a gene: 2. In germline, CDR1 is LNHNV, CDR2 YYDKDF (reference sequence). This CDR3 contains 15 residues. CDR3 in amino acids: CATSRDRDSYNEQFF. The CDR3 DNA reads as TGTGCCACCAGCAGAGACCGGGACAGCTACAATGAGCAGTTCTTC.

This clonotype appeared a single time. The gene calls are TRBV28 and TRBJ2-7; 10 bases fit TRBD1. Germline loops: CDR1 MDHEN, CDR2 SYDVKM. The junction had 6 bases not matched to a gene; V was cut back by 6 bases and J by 4 bases. The CDR3 spans 14 residues. Written as DNA, the CDR3 is TGTGCCAGCAGCAGAACGGACAGGGGGTACGAGCAGTACTTC. Its protein is CASSRTDRGYEQYF.

This clonotype was seen a handful of times. The CDR3 DNA is TGCAGTGCTAGAGATAATTTGCGGGCGGCTAACTATGGCTACACCTTC. This encodes CSARDNLRAANYGYTF. This chain links TRBV20-1 with TRBJ1-2; D unresolved. CDR1 DFQATT and CDR2 SNEGSKA come from the germline V gene (reference sequence). V shed 0 bases and J shed 0 bases, with 14 bases lying between them. The CDR3 is 16 residues long.

The chain uses TRBV27 and TRBJ2-1; 8 positions match TRBD2. V was clipped by 7 bases and J by 4 bases; unmatched bases: 9. The length of the CDR3 is 15 residues. Germline lookup yields CDR1 MNHEY and CDR2 SMNVEV (reference sequence). CDR3 in amino acids: CASTRTSSAYNEQFF. CDR3 nucleotide sequence: TGTGCCAGCACCCGGACTAGCTCCGCGTACAATGAGCAGTTCTTC.

There are a few counts of this clonotype. The chain recombines TRBV28 with TRBJ2-6; either TRBD1 or TRBD2 may fit D (7 bases each). Germline V gives CDR1 MDHEN, CDR2 SYDVKM. The CDR3 covers 18 residues. V was shortened by 7 bases and J by 2 bases, with 21 bases between the two germline ends. The CDR3, as DNA: TGTGCCAGCAATTCCGACAGGGACTATAGCGCTGGGGCCAACGTCCTGACTTTC. It codes for CASNSDRDYSAGANVLTF.